This T cell receptor (beta chain) originates from a study of cytomegalovirus exposure and HLA in healthy donors. Points from the study as a whole: A later analysis by the authors found several of the most significant clusters apparently linked to common viral pathogens. Some TCR beta chains (roughly 160 of them) were listed as cytomegalovirus-associated. A few CMV-associated chains proved CMV antigen-specific in vitro. Available immune exposure information covered CMV serostatus only.

In the PCR, 60 Vbeta and 13 Jbeta primers were used. Clones were read by immunoSEQ multiplex PCR, and TCRdb kept only the in-frame ones, dropping some. The data contain about 150,000 clones, about 82% of them singletons. About this clone itself: Its antigen is as yet unknown.

The CDR3 loop spans 13 amino acids. V lost 5 bases to trimming and J lost 4 bases, with 11 bases between them. The V gene's germline CDR1 is SEHNR and CDR2 FQNEAQ (reference sequence). The chain joins TRBV7-9 to TRBJ1-2; D is possibly TRBD1 (6 bases). The sample taken for sequencing was PBMCs. The origin of this receptor is a male donor in good health and CMV-seronegative. The CDR3 sequence: CASSQIGGYGYTF. DNA for the CDR3: TGTGCCAGCAGCCAGATAGGGGGCTATGGCTACACCTTC.